This T cell receptor beta chain was retrieved from a study of T cells in Graves' hyperthyroidism and ophthalmopathy. Germline-derived CDR1 and CDR2 are MNHEY and SMNVEV (reference sequence). Trimming pared 2 bases from V and 5 bases from J, leaving 10 bases between. The CDR3 covers 14 residues. TCR beta CDR3 regions were amplified from RNA transcripts. The TCR CDR3 first-round RT-PCR relied on the HTBI primer set. TCRdb redid the calling of the multiplex PCR reads with MiXCR, one entry per CDR3 protein. The table shows approximately 400,000 distinct CDR3 sequences, with 11% to 15% occurring only once. This clonotype was picked up many times.

The sequenced sample was blood. This clonotype originated in a woman aged 55-70 years with Graves' hyperthyroidism. The rearrangement joins TRBV27 to TRBJ1-5, with a weak D call TRBD1 (6 bases). The CDR3 DNA reads as TGTGCCAGCAGTTTACCAGGGGAGGATCAGCCCCAGCATTTT. Amino acid sequence: CASSLPGEDQPQHF.